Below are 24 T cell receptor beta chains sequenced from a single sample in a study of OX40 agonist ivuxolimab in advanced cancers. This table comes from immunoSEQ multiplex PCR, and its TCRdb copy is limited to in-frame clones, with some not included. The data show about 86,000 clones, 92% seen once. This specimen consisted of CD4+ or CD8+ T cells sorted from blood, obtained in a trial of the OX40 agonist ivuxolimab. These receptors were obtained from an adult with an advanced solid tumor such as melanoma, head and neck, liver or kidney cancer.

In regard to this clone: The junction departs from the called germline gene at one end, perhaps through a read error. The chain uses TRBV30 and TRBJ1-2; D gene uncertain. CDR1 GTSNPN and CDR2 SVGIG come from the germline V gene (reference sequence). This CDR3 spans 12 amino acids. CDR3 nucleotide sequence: TGTGCCTGGAGTGTACGAGACTACAGTGACAATTTC. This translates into CAWSVRDYSDNF. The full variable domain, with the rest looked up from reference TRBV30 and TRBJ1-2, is SQTIHQWPATLVQPVGSPLSLECTVEGTSNPNLYWYRQAAGRGLQLLFYSVGIGQISSEVPQNLSASRPQDRQFILSSKKLLLSDSGFYLCAWSVRDYSDNFGSGTRLTVV.

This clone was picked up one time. Written as DNA, the CDR3 is TGTGCCACCAGCAGAGATATTCCCCTTGGCCCCTACAATGAGCAGTTCTTC. Residues: CATSRDIPLGPYNEQFF. The V call is TRBV15, the J call TRBJ2-1; D gene ambiguous. The germline CDR1 and CDR2 sequences are LNHNV and YYDKDF (reference sequence). The CDR3 runs to 17 residues. Trimming took 0 bases from V and 2 from J, leaving 14 bases between them.

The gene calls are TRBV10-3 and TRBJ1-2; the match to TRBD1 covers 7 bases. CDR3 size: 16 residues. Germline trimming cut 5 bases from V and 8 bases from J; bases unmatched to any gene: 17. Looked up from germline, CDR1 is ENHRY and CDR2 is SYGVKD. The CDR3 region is CAISWGGGAARDGYTF. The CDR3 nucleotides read TGTGCCATCAGTTGGGGAGGGGGCGCAGCAAGGGACGGCTACACCTTC.

The CDR3 DNA is TGTGCCAGCAGCTTTTGGGACGGGGAGCTGTTTTTT. Protein product: CASSFWDGELFF. This rearrangement joins TRBV5-8 to TRBJ2-2; D uncertain. The CDR3 contains 12 residues. CDR1 and CDR2 from the germline V gene are SGHTS and YDEGEE. With 2 bases removed from V and 7 bases from J, the gap between germline ends came to 6 bases.

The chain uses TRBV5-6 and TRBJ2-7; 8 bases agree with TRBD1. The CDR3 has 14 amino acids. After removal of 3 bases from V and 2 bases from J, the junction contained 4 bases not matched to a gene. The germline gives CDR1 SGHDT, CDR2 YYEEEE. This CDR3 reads CASSSGQGTYEQYF. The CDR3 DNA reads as TGTGCCAGCAGCTCCGGACAGGGCACCTACGAGCAGTACTTC. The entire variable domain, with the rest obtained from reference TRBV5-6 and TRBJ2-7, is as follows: DAGVTQSPTHLIKTRGQQVTLRCSPKSGHDTVSWYQQALGQGPQFIFQYYEEEERQRGNFPDRFSGHQFPNYSSELNVNALLLGDSALYLCASSSGQGTYEQYFGPGTRLTVT.

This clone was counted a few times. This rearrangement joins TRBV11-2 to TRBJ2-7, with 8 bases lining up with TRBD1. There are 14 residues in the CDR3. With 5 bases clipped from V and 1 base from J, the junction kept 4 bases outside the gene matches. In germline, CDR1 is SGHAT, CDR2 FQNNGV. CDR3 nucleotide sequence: TGTGCCAGCAGCGTCAGGGACAGGTCCTACGAGCAGTACTTC. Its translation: CASSVRDRSYEQYF.

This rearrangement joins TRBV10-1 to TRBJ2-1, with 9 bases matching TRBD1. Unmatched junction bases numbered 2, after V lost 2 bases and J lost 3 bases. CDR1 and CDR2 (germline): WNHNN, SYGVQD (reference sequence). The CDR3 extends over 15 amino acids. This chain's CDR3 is CASSEDRGYYNEQFF. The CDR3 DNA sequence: TGCGCCAGCAGTGAGGACAGGGGGTACTACAATGAGCAGTTCTTC.

The CDR3 loop is CASSLTSNQPQHF. The CDR3 DNA sequence: TGTGCCAGCAGCTTGACAAGTAATCAGCCCCAGCATTTT. This rearrangement joins TRBV9 to TRBJ1-5; D not resolved. Trimming shortened V by 4 bases and J by 4 bases, and 9 bases separated the two germline ends. The CDR3 has 13 amino acids. CDR1 and CDR2 from the germline V gene are SGDLS and YYNGEE.

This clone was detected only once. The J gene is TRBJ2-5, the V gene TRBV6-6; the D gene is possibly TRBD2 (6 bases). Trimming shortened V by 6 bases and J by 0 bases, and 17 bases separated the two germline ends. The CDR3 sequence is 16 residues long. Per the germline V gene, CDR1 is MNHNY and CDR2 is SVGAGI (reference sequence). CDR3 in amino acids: CASRWSARGYQETQYF. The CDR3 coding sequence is TGTGCCAGCAGATGGAGCGCCCGGGGGTACCAAGAGACCCAGTACTTC.

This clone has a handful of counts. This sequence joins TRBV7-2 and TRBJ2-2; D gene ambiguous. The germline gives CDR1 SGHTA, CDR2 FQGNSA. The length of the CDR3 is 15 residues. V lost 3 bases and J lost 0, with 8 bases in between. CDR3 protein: CASSLSQSNTGELFF. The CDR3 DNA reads TGTGCCAGCAGCTTGTCCCAATCGAACACCGGGGAGCTGTTTTTT.

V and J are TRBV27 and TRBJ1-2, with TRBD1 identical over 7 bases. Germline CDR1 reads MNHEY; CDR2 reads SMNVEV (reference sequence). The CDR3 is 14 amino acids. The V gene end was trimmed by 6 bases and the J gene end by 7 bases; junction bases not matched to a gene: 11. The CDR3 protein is CASRRSGGYRGYTF. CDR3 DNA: TGTGCCAGCAGGCGGTCAGGGGGGTATCGTGGCTACACCTTC.

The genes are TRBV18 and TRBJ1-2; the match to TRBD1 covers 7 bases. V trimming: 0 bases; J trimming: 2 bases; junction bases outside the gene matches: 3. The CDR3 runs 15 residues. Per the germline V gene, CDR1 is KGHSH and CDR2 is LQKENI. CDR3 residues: CASSPPQGPNYGYTF. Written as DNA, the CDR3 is TGTGCCAGCTCACCACCACAGGGGCCCAACTATGGCTACACCTTC.

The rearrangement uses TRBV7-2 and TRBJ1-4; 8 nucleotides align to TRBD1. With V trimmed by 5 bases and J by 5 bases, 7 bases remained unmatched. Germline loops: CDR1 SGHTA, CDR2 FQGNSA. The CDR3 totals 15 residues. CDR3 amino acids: CASSRGTGWNEKLFF. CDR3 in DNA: TGTGCCAGCAGCCGCGGGACAGGCTGGAATGAAAAACTGTTTTTT.

The CDR3 DNA is TGTGCCAGTTCGGGACTAGCGTTAGGAGAGACCCAGTACTTC. Its protein is CASSGLALGETQYF. The chain recombines TRBV27 with TRBJ2-5; TRBD2 agrees at 10 bases. With 9 bases clipped from V and 4 bases from J, the junction kept 8 bases outside the gene matches. The CDR3 runs 14 residues. Per germline, CDR1 MNHEY and CDR2 SMNVEV (reference sequence).

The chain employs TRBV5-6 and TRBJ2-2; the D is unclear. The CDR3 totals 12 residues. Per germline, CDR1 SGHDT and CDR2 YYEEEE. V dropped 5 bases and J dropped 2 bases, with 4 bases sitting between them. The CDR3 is CASSPNTGELFF. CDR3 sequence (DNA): TGTGCCAGCAGTCCTAACACCGGGGAGCTGTTTTTT.

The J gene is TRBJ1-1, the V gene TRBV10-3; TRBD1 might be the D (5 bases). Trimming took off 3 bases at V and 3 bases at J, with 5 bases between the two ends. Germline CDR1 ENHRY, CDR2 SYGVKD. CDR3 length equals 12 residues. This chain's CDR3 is CAISDRDTEAFF. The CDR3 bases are TGTGCCATCAGTGACAGGGACACTGAAGCTTTCTTT.

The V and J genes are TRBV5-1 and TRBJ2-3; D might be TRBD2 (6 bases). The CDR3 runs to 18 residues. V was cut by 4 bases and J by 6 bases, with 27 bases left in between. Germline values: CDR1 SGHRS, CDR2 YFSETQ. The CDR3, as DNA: TGCGCCAGCAGCCCGATGGGCACAGGAAATGTTCGGGAGGATACGCAGTATTTT. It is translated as CASSPMGTGNVREDTQYF. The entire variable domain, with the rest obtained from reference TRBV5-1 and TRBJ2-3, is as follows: KAGVTQTPRYLIKTRGQQVTLSCSPISGHRSVSWYQQTPGQGLQFLFEYFSETQRNKGNFPGRFSGRQFSNSRSEMNVSTLELGDSALYLCASSPMGTGNVREDTQYFGPGTRLTVL.

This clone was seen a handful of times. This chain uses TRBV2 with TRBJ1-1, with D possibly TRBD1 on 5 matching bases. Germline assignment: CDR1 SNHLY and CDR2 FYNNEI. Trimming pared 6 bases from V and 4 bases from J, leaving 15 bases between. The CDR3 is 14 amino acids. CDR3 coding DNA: TGTGCCAGCAGGGGGACGGTCGTAGCCACTGAAGCTTTCTTT. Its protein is CASRGTVVATEAFF.

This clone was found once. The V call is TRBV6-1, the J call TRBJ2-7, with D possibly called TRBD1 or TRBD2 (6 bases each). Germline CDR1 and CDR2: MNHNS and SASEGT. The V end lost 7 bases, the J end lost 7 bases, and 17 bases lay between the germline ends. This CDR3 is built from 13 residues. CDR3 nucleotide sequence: TGTGCCAGCACCGAGATGGGGGGCGGGGAGCAGTACTTC. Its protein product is CASTEMGGGEQYF.

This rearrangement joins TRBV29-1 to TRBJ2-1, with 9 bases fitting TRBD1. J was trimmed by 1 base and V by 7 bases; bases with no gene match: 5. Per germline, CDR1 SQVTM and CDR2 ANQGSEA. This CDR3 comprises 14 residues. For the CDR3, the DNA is TGCAGCGCAACAGGGGGCTTGTCCTACAATGAGCAGTTCTTC. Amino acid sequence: CSATGGLSYNEQFF.

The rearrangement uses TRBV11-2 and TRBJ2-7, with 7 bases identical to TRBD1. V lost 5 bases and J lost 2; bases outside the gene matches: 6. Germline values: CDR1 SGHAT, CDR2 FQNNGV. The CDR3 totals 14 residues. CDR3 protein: CASSINRGPYEQYF. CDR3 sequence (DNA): TGTGCCAGCAGCATAAACAGGGGCCCCTACGAGCAGTACTTC.

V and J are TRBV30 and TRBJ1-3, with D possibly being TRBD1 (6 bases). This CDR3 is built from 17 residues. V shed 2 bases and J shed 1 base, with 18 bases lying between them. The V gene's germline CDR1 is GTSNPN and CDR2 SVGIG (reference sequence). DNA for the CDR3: TGTGCCTGGAGTACCATTCCACAGGGTACTTCTGGAAACACCATATATTTT. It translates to CAWSTIPQGTSGNTIYF.

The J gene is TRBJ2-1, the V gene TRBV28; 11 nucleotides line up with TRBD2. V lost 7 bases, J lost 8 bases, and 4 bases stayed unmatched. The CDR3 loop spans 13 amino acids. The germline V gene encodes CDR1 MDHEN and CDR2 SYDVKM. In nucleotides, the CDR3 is TGTGCCAGCAAGACTAGCGGGACTTATGAGCAGTTCTTC. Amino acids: CASKTSGTYEQFF.

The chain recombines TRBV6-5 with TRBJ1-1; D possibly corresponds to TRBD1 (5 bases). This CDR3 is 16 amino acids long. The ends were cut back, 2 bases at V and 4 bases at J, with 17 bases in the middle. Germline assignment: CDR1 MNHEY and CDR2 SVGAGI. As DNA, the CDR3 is TGTGCCAGCAGTTACGGAACCGGGACGTCAGCCACTGAAGCTTTCTTT. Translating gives CASSYGTGTSATEAFF.